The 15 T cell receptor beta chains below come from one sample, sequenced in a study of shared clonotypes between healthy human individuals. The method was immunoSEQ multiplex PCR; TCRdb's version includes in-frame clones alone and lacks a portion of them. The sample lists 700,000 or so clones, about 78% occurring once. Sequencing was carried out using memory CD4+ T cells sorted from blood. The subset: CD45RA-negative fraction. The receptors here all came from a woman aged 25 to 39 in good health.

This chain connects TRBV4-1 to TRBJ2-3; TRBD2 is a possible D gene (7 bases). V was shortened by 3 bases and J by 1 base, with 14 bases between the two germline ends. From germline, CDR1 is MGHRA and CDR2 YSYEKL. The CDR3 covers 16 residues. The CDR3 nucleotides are TGCGCCAGCAGCCATCAATTCGGGGGGCGCACAGATACGCAGTATTTT. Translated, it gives CASSHQFGGRTDTQYF.

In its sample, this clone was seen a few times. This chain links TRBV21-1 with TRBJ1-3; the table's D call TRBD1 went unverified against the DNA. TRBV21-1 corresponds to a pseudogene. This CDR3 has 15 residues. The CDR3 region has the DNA TGTGCCAGCAGGTTACAGGGCATCTCTGGAAACACCATATATTTT. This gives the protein CASRLQGISGNTIYF.

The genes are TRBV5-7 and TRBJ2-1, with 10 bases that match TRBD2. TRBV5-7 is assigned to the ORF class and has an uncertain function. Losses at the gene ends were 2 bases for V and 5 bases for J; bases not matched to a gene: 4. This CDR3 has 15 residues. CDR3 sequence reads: CASSLRLAGHNEQFF. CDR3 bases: TGTGCCAGCAGCTTACGACTAGCGGGTCACAATGAGCAGTTCTTC.

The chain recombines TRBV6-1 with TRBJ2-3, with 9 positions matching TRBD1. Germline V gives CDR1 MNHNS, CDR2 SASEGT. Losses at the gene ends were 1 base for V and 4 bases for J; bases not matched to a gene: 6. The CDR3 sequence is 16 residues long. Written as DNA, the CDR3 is TGTGCCAGCAGTGAAGGCTTGGGACAGGGCCCAGATACGCAGTATTTT. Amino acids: CASSEGLGQGPDTQYF.

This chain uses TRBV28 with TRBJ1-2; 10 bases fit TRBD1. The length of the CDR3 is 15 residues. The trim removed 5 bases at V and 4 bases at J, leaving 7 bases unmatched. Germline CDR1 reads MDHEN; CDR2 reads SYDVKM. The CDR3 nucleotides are TGTGCCAGCAGTGGAACCGGGACAGGGGCCTATGGCTACACCTTC. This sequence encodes CASSGTGTGAYGYTF.

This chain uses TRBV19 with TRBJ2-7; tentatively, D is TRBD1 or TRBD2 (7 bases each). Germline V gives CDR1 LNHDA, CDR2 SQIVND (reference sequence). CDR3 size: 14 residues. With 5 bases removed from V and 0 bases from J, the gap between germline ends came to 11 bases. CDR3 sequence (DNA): TGTGCCAGTAGTCCAGGGGGGGGCTCCTACGAGCAGTACTTC. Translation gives CASSPGGGSYEQYF.

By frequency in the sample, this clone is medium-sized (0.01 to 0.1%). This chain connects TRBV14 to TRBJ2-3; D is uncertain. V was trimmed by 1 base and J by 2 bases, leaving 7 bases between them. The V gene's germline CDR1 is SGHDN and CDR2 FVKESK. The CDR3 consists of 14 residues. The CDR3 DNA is TGTGCCAGCAGCCAAGTCTTGCCCACAGATACGCAGTATTTT. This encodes CASSQVLPTDTQYF.

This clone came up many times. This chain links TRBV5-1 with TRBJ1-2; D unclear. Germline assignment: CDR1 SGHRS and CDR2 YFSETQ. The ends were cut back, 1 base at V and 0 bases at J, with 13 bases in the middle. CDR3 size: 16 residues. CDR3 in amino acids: CASSLSIGSSNYGYTF. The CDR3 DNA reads TGCGCCAGCAGCTTGAGTATAGGCAGCTCTAACTATGGCTACACCTTC.

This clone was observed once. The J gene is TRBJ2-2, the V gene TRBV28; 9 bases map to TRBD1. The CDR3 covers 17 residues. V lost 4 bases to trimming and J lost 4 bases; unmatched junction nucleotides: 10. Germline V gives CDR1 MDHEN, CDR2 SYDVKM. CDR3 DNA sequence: TGTGCCAGCAGTTCGGGACAGGGCCGACGACCCACCGGGGAGCTGTTTTTT. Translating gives CASSSGQGRRPTGELFF.

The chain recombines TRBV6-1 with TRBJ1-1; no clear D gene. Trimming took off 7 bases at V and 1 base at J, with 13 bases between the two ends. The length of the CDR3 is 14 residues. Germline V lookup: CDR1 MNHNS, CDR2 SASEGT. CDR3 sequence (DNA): TGTGCCAGCAAATCAACCGGGTCGAACACTGAAGCTTTCTTT. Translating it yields CASKSTGSNTEAFF.

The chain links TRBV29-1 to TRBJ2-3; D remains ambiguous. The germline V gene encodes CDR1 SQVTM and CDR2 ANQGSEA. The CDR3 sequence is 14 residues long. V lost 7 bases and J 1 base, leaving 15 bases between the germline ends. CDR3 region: CSAVRAYRTDTQYF. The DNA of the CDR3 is TGCAGCGCAGTACGCGCCTACCGCACAGATACGCAGTATTTT.

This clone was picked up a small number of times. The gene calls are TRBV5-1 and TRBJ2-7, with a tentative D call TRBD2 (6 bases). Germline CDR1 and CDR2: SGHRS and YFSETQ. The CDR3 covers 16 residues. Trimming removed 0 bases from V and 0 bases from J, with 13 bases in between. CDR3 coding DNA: TGCGCCAGCAGCTTGGTCGGGAGCCCGAGCTCCTACGAGCAGTACTTC. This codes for CASSLVGSPSSYEQYF.

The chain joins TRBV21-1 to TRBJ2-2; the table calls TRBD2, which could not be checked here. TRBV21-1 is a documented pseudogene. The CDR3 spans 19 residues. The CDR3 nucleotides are TGTGCCAGCAGCAGTCCCGGGACTAGCGGGAGTTCGAACACCGGGGAGCTGTTTTTT. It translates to CASSSPGTSGSSNTGELFF.

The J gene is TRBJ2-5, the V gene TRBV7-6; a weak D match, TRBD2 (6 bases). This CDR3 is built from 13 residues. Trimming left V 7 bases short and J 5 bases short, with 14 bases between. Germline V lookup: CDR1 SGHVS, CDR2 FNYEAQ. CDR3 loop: CASTMPGVETQYF. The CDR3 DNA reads TGTGCCAGCACCATGCCGGGAGTGGAGACCCAGTACTTC.

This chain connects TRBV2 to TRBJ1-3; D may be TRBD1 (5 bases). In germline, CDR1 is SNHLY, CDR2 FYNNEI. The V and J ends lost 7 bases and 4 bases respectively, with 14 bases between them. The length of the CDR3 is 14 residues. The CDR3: CASTPGISGNTIYF. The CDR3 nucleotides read TGTGCCAGCACCCCAGGGATCTCCGGAAACACCATATATTTT.